This T cell receptor (beta chain) comes out of a study of T cell changes during pregnancy in multiple sclerosis. Repertoires were generated with immunoSEQ multiplex PCR, while TCRdb's copy carries only in-frame clones and drops some. This table holds approximately 70,000 clones, over 80% found once. This clone was observed a single time. The clonotype was recovered from a female donor with multiple sclerosis, enrolled in a pregnancy study. Sequenced material: CD4+ T cells from peripheral blood mononuclear cells, taken before pregnancy.

In DNA form, the CDR3 reads TGTGCCAGCTCACCACCCGGACAGATAAATGAAAAACTGTTTTTT. Translating gives CASSPPGQINEKLFF. The chain has TRBV18 and TRBJ1-4; D is possibly TRBD1 (6 bases). Per the germline V gene, CDR1 is KGHSH and CDR2 is LQKENI. V was pared by 0 bases and J by 5 bases, with 10 bases between. The CDR3 extends over 15 amino acids.